This T cell receptor beta chain is from a study of blood T cell repertoires in COVID-19. Study-level information: COVID-19 samples, acute and convalescent, were from the United States, Italy and Spain.

Sequencing used immunoSEQ multiplex PCR; TCRdb keeps in-frame clones, though not all of them. The data hold some 120,000 clones, with around 87% observed a single time. CDR1 KGHSH and CDR2 LQKENI come from the germline V gene. Trimming at V came to 3 bases and at J to 4 bases, leaving 3 bases not matched to a gene. The CDR3 is made up of 15 amino acids. Material: peripheral blood. The sequence derives from a woman aged 55-69 years with acute or convalescent COVID-19. The rearrangement links TRBV18 to TRBJ1-4; TRBD1 matches at 9 bases. In nucleotides, the CDR3 is TGTGCCAGCTCACCTAGGACAGGGGATAATGAAAAACTGTTTTTT. Translating it yields CASSPRTGDNEKLFF.